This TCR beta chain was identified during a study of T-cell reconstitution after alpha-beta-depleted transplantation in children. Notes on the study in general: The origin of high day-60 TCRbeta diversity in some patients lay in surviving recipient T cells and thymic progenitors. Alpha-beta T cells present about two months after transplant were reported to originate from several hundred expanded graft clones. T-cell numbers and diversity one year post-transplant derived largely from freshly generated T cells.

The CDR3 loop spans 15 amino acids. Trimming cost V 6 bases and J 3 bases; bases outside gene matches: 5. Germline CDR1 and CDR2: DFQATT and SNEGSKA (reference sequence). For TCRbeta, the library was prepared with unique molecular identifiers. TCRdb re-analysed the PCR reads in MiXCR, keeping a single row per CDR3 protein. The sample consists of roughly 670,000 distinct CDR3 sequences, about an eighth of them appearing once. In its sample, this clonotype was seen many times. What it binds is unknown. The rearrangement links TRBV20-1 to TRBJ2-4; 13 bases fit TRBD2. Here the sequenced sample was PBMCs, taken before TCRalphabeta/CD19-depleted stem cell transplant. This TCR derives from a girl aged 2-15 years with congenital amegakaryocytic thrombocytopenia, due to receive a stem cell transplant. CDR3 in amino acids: CSAGLAGENKNIQYF. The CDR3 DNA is TGCAGTGCAGGACTAGCGGGAGAAAACAAAAACATTCAGTACTTC.